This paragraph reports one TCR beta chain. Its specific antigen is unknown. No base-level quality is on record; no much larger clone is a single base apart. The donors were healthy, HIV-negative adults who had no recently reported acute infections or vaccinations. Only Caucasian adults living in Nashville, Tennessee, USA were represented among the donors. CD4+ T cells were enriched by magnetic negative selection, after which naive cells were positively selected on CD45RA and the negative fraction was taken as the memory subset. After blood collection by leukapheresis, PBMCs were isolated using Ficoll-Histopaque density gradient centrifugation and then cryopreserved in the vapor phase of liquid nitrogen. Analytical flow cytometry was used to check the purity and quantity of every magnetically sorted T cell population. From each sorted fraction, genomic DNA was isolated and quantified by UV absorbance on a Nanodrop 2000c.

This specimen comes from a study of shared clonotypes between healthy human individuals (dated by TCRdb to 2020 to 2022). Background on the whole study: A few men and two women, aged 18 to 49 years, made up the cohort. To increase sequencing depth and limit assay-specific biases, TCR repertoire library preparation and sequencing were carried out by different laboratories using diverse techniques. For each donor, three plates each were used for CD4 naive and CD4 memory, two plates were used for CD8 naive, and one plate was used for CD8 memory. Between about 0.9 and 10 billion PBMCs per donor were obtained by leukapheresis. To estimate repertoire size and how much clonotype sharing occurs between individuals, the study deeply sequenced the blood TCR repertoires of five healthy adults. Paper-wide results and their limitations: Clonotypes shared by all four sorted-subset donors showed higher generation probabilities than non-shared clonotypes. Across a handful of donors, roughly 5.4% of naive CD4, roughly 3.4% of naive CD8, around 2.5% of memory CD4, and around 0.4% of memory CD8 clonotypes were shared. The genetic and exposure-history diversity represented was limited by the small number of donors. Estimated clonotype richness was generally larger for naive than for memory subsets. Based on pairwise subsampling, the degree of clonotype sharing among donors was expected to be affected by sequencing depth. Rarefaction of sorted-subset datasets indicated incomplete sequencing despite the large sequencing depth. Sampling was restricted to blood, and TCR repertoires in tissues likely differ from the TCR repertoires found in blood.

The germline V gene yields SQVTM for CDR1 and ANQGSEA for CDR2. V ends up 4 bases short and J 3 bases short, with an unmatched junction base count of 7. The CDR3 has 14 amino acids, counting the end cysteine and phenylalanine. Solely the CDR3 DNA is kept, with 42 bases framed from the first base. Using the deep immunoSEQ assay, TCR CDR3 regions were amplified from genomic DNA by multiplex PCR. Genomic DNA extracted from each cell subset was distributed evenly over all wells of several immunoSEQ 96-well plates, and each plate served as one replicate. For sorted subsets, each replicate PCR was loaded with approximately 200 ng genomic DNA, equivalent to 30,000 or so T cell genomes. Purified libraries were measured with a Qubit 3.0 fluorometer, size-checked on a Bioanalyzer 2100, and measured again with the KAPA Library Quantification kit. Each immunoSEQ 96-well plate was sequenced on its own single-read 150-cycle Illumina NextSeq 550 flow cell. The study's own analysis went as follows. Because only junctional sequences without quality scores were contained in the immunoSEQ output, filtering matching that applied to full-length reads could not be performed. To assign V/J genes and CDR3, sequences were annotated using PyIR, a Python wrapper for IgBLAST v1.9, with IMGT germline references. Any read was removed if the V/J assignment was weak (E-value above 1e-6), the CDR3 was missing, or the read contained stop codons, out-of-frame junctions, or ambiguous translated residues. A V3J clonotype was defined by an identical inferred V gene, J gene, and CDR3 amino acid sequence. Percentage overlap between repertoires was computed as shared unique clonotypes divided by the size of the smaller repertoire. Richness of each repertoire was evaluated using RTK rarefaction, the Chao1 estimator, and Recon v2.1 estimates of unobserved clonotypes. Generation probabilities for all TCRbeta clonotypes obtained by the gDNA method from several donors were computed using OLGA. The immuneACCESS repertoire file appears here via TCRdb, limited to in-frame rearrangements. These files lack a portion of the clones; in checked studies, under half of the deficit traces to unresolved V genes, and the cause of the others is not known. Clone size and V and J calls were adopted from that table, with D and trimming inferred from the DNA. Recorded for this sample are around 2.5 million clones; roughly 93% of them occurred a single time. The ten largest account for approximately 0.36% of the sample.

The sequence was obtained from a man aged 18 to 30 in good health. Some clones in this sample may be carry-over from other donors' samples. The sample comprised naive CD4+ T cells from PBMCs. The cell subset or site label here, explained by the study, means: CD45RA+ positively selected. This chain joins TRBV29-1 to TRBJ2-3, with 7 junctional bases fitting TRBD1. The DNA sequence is TGCAGCGTTGCCCGGACAGGAGTAACAGATACGCAGTATTTT. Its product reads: CSVARTGVTDTQYF.